The 20 T cell receptor beta chains reported below all come from one sample, sequenced in a study of CD4+ T cells in melanoma. TCRdb's copy holds only in-frame clones and misses some; the assay was immunoSEQ multiplex PCR. There are about 110,000 clones in the sample; approximately 92% occur only once, and around 3% lies in the top ten. The specimen sequenced was peripheral blood. The receptors shown here come from a human donor with melanoma.

Of note for this clone: One junction end does not reproduce the germline sequence, and a read error may be involved. The chain employs TRBV30 and TRBJ1-3; D might be TRBD1 (5 bases). The CDR3 spans 14 residues. In germline, CDR1 is GTSNPN, CDR2 SVGIG (reference sequence). The CDR3 sequence: CARREAGSENTIYF. The DNA of the CDR3 is TGTGCCCGGAGGGAGGCAGGGAGTGAAAACACCATATATTTT. Full variable domain (remainder filled in from reference TRBV30 and TRBJ1-3): SQTIHQWPATLVQPVGSPLSLECTVEGTSNPNLYWYRQAAGRGLQLLFYSVGIGQISSEVPQNLSASRPQDRQFILSSKKLLLSDSGFYLCARREAGSENTIYFGEGSWLTVV.

V and J are TRBV6-5 and TRBJ2-7; maybe TRBD1 (5 bases). CDR1 and CDR2 (germline): MNHEY, SVGAGI. Trimming removed 0 bases from V and 0 bases from J, with 6 bases in between. The CDR3 length is 14 residues. The CDR3 nucleotides read TGTGCCAGCAGTTACTCGCAGGGCTCCTACGAGCAGTACTTC. Amino acid sequence: CASSYSQGSYEQYF.

The V call is TRBV11-3, the J call TRBJ2-3; D ambiguous. Trimming stripped 5 bases from V and 3 bases from J, with 9 bases between. CDR1 is SGHNT, CDR2 YENEEA, per germline. CDR3 size: 13 residues. The CDR3 sequence is CASSRLWTDTQYF. In DNA, the CDR3 is TGTGCCAGCAGCCGGCTTTGGACAGATACGCAGTATTTT.

The chain recombines TRBV6-6 with TRBJ2-7; D unresolved. The germline CDR1 and CDR2 sequences are MNHNY and SVGAGI (reference sequence). The V and J ends lost 6 bases and 0 bases respectively, with 15 bases between them. This CDR3 region has 15 residues. For the CDR3, the DNA is TGTGCCAGCAGGCGCTTCGACTCCTTCTCCTACGAGCAGTACTTC. Translation gives CASRRFDSFSYEQYF.

The chain couples TRBV11-3 to TRBJ2-2; 9 bases align to TRBD1. CDR1 is SGHNT, CDR2 YENEEA, per germline. Trimming took 4 bases from V and 8 from J; bases not matched to a gene: 5. The CDR3 is made up of 14 amino acids. CDR3 in amino acids: CASSSQQGAGELFF. CDR3 DNA: TGTGCCAGCAGCTCTCAACAGGGGGCAGGGGAGCTGTTTTTT.

This chain joins TRBV11-2 and TRBJ1-3; tentative D call: TRBD1 (5 bases). CDR3 length equals 14 residues. Germline V CDR1 and CDR2: SGHAT, FQNNGV. Trimming cost V 8 bases and J 1 base, with 12 bases left between them. In nucleotides, the CDR3 is TGTGCCAGCGGGGCTGGAAGGTCTGGAAACACCATATATTTT. Encoded protein: CASGAGRSGNTIYF.

The rearrangement links TRBV6-1 to TRBJ1-2; no reliable D call. Germline-derived CDR1 and CDR2 are MNHNS and SASEGT. This CDR3 contains 14 residues. The V end lost 7 bases, the J end lost 0 bases, and 12 bases lay between the germline ends. CDR3 coding DNA: TGTGCCAGCACGAAGGGAGTAGCTAACTATGGCTACACCTTC. Protein sequence: CASTKGVANYGYTF.

The chain carries TRBV19 and TRBJ2-7; 7 bases are a match to TRBD1. Germline CDR1 is LNHDA and CDR2 is SQIVND (reference sequence). The CDR3 contains 14 residues. V lost 1 base and J lost 6; bases outside the gene matches: 6. The CDR3 loop reads CASSIARQGTEQYF. The DNA of the CDR3 is TGTGCCAGTAGTATAGCCAGACAGGGCACCGAGCAGTACTTC.

V is TRBV12-5 and J is TRBJ1-1, with TRBD1 identical over 8 bases. The ends lost 7 bases at V and 4 bases at J; junction bases unmatched: 5. CDR1 and CDR2 from the germline V gene are LGHNT and FRNRAP. The CDR3 length is 13 residues. This CDR3 reads CASASTGVTEAFF. CDR3 DNA sequence: TGTGCTAGTGCTTCGACAGGGGTCACTGAAGCTTTCTTT.

The J gene is TRBJ2-5, the V gene TRBV4-1; 11 bases agree with TRBD2. This CDR3 has 20 amino acids. Germline trimming cut 0 bases from V and 4 bases from J; bases unmatched to any gene: 16. Germline CDR1 is MGHRA and CDR2 is YSYEKL. The CDR3 sequence is CASSQDAASGGRIGRETQYF. The DNA for the CDR3 is TGCGCCAGCAGCCAAGATGCGGCTAGCGGGGGGCGTATTGGAAGAGAGACCCAGTACTTC.

The chain employs TRBV29-1 and TRBJ1-1; TRBD1 is a possible D gene (5 bases). The CDR3 loop spans 15 amino acids. The V and J ends lost 7 bases and 11 bases respectively, with 29 bases between them. CDR1 and CDR2 from the germline V gene are SQVTM and ANQGSEA. The CDR3 loop reads CSAQGVEAGGLWAFF. CDR3 DNA: TGCAGCGCCCAAGGGGTTGAGGCGGGCGGGTTATGGGCTTTCTTT.

The CDR3 loop is CASSLGPFHEQYF. The CDR3, as DNA: TGTGCCAGCAGCTTAGGTCCGTTCCACGAGCAGTACTTC. This sequence joins TRBV7-2 and TRBJ2-7; D gene unclear. The germline V gene encodes CDR1 SGHTA and CDR2 FQGNSA. V was shortened by 1 base and J by 5 bases, with 9 bases between the two germline ends. This CDR3 spans 13 amino acids.

This chain connects TRBV18 to TRBJ2-7, with 12 bases that match TRBD2. This CDR3 has 16 amino acids. CDR1 and CDR2 (germline): KGHSH, LQKENI. The ends lost 0 bases at V and 3 bases at J; junction bases unmatched: 3. The CDR3 region has the DNA TGTGCCAGCTCACCACCCTCTAGCGGGAGGGGCTACGAGCAGTACTTC. This gives the protein CASSPPSSGRGYEQYF.

The chain joins TRBV7-2 to TRBJ2-7, with TRBD2 identical over 9 bases. This CDR3 is 15 amino acids long. V lost 6 bases and J lost 1; bases outside the gene matches: 7. Germline CDR1 is SGHTA and CDR2 is FQGNSA. For the CDR3, the DNA is TGTGCCAGCAGTGAAATAGCGGGAGCGTCCTACGAGCAGTACTTC. Its protein is CASSEIAGASYEQYF.

The chain combines TRBV28 with TRBJ2-1; perhaps TRBD2 as D (6 bases). The germline V gene has CDR1 MDHEN and CDR2 SYDVKM. The CDR3 covers 12 residues. Trimming took 6 bases from V and 8 from J, leaving 11 bases between them. The CDR3 reads CASRGDLYEQFF. CDR3 nucleotides: TGTGCCAGCAGGGGGGACTTATATGAGCAGTTCTTC. Based on the CDR3 plus reference TRBV28 and TRBJ2-1, the full variable domain is DVKVTQSSRYLVKRTGEKVFLECVQDMDHENMFWYRQDPGLGLRLIYFSYDVKMKEKGDIPEGYSVSREKKERFSLILESASTNQTSMYLCASRGDLYEQFFGPGTRLTVL.

CDR3 protein: CASARQGGTDTQYF. DNA of the CDR3: TGTGCTAGTGCGCGACAGGGTGGCACAGATACGCAGTATTTT. The genes are TRBV12-5 and TRBJ2-3; 7 bases map to TRBD1. V lost 7 bases to trimming and J lost 1 base; unmatched junction nucleotides: 5. The germline CDR1 and CDR2 sequences are LGHNT and FRNRAP. This CDR3 is built from 14 residues.

This chain connects TRBV29-1 to TRBJ2-5; D uncertain. In germline, CDR1 is SQVTM, CDR2 ANQGSEA. There are 10 residues in the CDR3. Trimming removed 0 bases from V and 4 bases from J, with 0 bases in between. Here the CDR3 DNA reads TGCAGCGTTGAAGAAGAGACCCAGTACTTC. Its protein is CSVEEETQYF.

The chain has TRBV7-3 and TRBJ1-5; no definite D call. V lost 2 bases and J lost 7, with 9 bases in between. This CDR3 contains 13 residues. Germline lookup yields CDR1 SGHTA and CDR2 FQGTGA. The CDR3 here is CASSLGVGQPQHF. The CDR3 DNA reads as TGTGCCAGCAGCTTAGGTGTGGGGCAGCCCCAGCATTTT.

The chain has TRBV5-6 and TRBJ2-1, with a tentative D call TRBD1 (6 bases). This CDR3 is 13 amino acids long. From germline, CDR1 is SGHDT and CDR2 YYEEEE. V was shortened by 4 bases and J by 4 bases, with 9 bases between the two germline ends. The CDR3, as DNA: TGTGCCAGCAGCCCGGGACATTACAATGAGCAGTTCTTC. Translation gives CASSPGHYNEQFF.

V is TRBV19 and J is TRBJ2-7; a weak D match, TRBD2 (6 bases). The ends were cut back, 8 bases at V and 1 base at J, with 15 bases in the middle. The CDR3 is 14 amino acids. Germline CDR1 and CDR2: LNHDA and SQIVND (reference sequence). CDR3 sequence reads: CASQGEEGSYEQYF. CDR3 sequence (DNA): TGTGCCAGTCAAGGGGAGGAAGGGTCCTACGAGCAGTACTTC.